Listed here are 8 T cell receptor beta chains from one sample, sequenced in a study of blood T cell repertoires in COVID-19. Sequenced by immunoSEQ multiplex PCR; TCRdb stores in-frame clones only, minus some. The profile shows approximately 140,000 clones, just over 85% of them singletons. The sequencing sample was made of peripheral blood. These receptors all stem from a woman aged 60-75 years with acute or convalescent COVID-19.

The V call is TRBV28, the J call TRBJ1-2; possible D gene TRBD1, 5 bases. The CDR3 extends over 13 amino acids. Germline V gene data show CDR1 as MDHEN and CDR2 as SYDVKM. Trimming took 4 bases from V and 4 from J, leaving 10 bases between them. CDR3 bases: TGTGCCAGCAGTTCCCGACAGCTCTATGGCTACACCTTC. The encoded protein is CASSSRQLYGYTF.

This chain connects TRBV11-1 to TRBJ1-3, with TRBD1 matching over 7 bases. Germline assignment: CDR1 SGHAT and CDR2 FQDESV (reference sequence). The CDR3 sequence is 15 residues long. V trimming: 3 bases; J trimming: 0 bases; junction bases outside the gene matches: 2. CDR3 sequence reads: CASSFGTVSGNTIYF. As DNA, the CDR3 is TGTGCCAGCAGCTTCGGGACAGTCTCTGGAAACACCATATATTTT. Full variable domain (remainder filled in from reference TRBV11-1 and TRBJ1-3): EAEVAQSPRYKITEKSQAVAFWCDPISGHATLYWYRQILGQGPELLVQFQDESVVDDSQLPKDRFSAERLKGVDSTLKIQPAELGDSAMYLCASSFGTVSGNTIYFGEGSWLTVV.

This chain joins TRBV24-1 and TRBJ2-7; D is possibly TRBD1 (5 bases). The germline V and J ends were trimmed by 4 bases and 3 bases, with 9 bases remaining between them. CDR1 is KGHDR and CDR2 is SFDVKD in the germline V gene. The CDR3 has 13 amino acids. The CDR3 loop reads CATSEGHHYEQYF. The CDR3, as DNA: TGTGCCACCAGTGAAGGACATCACTACGAGCAGTACTTC.

This chain uses TRBV19 with TRBJ1-2; 10 bases align to TRBD1. Germline CDR1 is LNHDA and CDR2 is SQIVND (reference sequence). Trimming at V came to 6 bases and at J to 8 bases, leaving 6 bases not matched to a gene. The CDR3 length is 13 residues. CDR3 bases: TGTGCCAGTAGGGGGACAGGGGAGACCGGCTACACCTTC. Protein sequence: CASRGTGETGYTF. Based on the CDR3 plus reference TRBV19 and TRBJ1-2, the full variable domain is DGGITQSPKYLFRKEGQNVTLSCEQNLNHDAMYWYRQDPGQGLRLIYYSQIVNDFQKGDIAEGYSVSREKKESFPLTVTSAQKNPTAFYLCASRGTGETGYTFGSGTRLTVV.

The chain joins TRBV28 to TRBJ1-4; 9 bases are a match to TRBD1. The length of the CDR3 is 14 residues. The ends lost 6 bases at V and 5 bases at J; junction bases unmatched: 4. Germline CDR1 and CDR2: MDHEN and SYDVKM. For the CDR3, the DNA is TGTGCCAGCAGATCGGGACAGGGAAATGAAAAACTGTTTTTT. It specifies CASRSGQGNEKLFF.

The rearrangement joins TRBV7-2 to TRBJ1-2; a possible D gene is TRBD1 (6 bases). From germline, CDR1 is SGHTA and CDR2 FQGNSA. The V end was cut by 5 bases, the J end by 0 bases, with 19 bases between. CDR3 size: 17 residues. CDR3 amino acids: CASSIIGGGGSNYGYTF. CDR3 in DNA: TGTGCCAGCAGCATTATAGGGGGTGGGGGATCTAACTATGGCTACACCTTC.

The CDR3 DNA follows: TGTGCCAGCAGCGAGCAGGCTAATTCACCCCTCCACTTT. Translation gives CASSEQANSPLHF. This sequence joins TRBV9 and TRBJ1-6; D ambiguous. The germline V gene encodes CDR1 SGDLS and CDR2 YYNGEE. Trimming removed 3 bases from V and 6 bases from J, with 7 bases in between. CDR3 length equals 13 residues.

This chain uses TRBV28 with TRBJ1-2; 8 bases are shared with TRBD1. V lost 5 bases, J lost 4 bases, and 12 bases stayed unmatched. Germline values: CDR1 MDHEN, CDR2 SYDVKM. This CDR3 region has 16 residues. The CDR3 is CASSPPFQGAGYGYTF. The CDR3 DNA sequence: TGTGCCAGCAGTCCTCCTTTTCAGGGGGCTGGCTATGGCTACACCTTC.